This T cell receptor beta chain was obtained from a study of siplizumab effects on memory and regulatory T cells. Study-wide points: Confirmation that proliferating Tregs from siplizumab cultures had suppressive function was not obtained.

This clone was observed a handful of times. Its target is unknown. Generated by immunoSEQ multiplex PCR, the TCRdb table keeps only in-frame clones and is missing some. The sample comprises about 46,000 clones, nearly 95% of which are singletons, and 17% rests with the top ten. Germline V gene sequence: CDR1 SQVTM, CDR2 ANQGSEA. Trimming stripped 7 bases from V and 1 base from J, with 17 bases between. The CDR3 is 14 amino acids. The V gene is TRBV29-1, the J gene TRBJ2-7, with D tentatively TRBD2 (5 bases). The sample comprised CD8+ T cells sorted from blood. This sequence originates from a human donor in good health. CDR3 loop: CSAGLRGGSYEQYF. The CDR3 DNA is TGCAGCGCCGGGCTCCGGGGTGGATCCTACGAGCAGTACTTC.